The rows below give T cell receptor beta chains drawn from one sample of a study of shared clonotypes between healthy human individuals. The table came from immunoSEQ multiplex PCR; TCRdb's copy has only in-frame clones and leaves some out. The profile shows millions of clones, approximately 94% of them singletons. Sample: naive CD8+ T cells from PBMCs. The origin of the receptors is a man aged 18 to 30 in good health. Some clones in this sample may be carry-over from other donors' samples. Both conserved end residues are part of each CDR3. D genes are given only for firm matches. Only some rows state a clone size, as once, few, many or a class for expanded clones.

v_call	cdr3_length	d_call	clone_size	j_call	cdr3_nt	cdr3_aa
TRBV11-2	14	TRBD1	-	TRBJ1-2	TGTGCCAGCAGCCTTCGACAGGGTAGTAGAGGCTACACCTTC	CASSLRQGSRGYTF
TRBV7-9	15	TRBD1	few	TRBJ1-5	TGTGCCAGCAGCCAACAGGGGGCTTCCAATCAGCCCCAGCATTTT	CASSQQGASNQPQHF
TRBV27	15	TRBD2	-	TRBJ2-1	TGTGCCAGCAGCCTGCGGGGGGTCTCCTACAATGAGCAGTTCTTC	CASSLRGVSYNEQFF
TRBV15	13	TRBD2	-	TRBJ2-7	TGTGCCACCAGCAGAGATCCGGGAGGCGAGCAGTACTTC	CATSRDPGGEQYF
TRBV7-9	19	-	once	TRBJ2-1	TGTGCCAGCAGCTTAGCCTATACCTTAGCGGGACAGGTCTACAATGAGCAGTTCTTC	CASSLAYTLAGQVYNEQFF
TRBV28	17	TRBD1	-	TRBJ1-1	TGTGCCAGCAGTTTAACTGGGACAGGCTATGTGAACACTGAAGCTTTCTTT	CASSLTGTGYVNTEAFF
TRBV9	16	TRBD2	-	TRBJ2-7	TGTGCCAGCAGCGTAGTCGGGACTAGCGGGATACACGAGCAGTACTTC	CASSVVGTSGIHEQYF
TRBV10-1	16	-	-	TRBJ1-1	TGCGCCAGCAGTGAGGGCGCCGTTCGAGGGAACACTGAAGCTTTCTTT	CASSEGAVRGNTEAFF
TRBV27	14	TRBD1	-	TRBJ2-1	TGTGCCAGCAGTGACAGGGGGTTGGGCAATGAGCAGTTCTTC	CASSDRGLGNEQFF
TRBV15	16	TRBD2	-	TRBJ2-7	TGTGCCACCAGCAGAGATCTGGGGGGACTAGCGTCCGAGCAGTACTTC	CATSRDLGGLASEQYF
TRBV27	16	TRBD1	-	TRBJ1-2	TGTGCCAGCAGTTCAGGACCGGGACAGGGGTTCTATGGCTACACCTTC	CASSSGPGQGFYGYTF
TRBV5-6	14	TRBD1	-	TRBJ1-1	TGTGCCAGCAGCTTACACAGGGGGAACACTGAAGCTTTCTTT	CASSLHRGNTEAFF
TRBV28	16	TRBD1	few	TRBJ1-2	TGTGCCAGCAGTTCCGAAAGGACAGGGTACAACTATGGCTACACCTTC	CASSSERTGYNYGYTF
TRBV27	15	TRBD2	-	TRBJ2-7	TGTGCCAGCAGTTTCGAGGGAGGGGTCTCCTACGAGCAGTACTTC	CASSFEGGVSYEQYF
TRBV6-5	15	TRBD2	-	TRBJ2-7	TGTGCCAGCAGCAAAGATGGCGGGAGAGTTTACGAGCAGTACTTC	CASSKDGGRVYEQYF
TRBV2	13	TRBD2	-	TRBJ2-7	TGTGCCAGCAGTAGCGGGACTCCCTACGAGCAGTACTTC	CASSSGTPYEQYF
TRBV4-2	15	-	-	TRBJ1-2	TGTGCCAGCAGCCATGAGGGGGACTTATGGTATGGCTACACCTTC	CASSHEGDLWYGYTF
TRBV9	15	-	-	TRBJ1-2	TGTGCCAGCAGCGCTGCCGACACCGCTAACTATGGCTACACCTTC	CASSAADTANYGYTF
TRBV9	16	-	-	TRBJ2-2	TGTGCCAGCAGCGTTTGGCGGGAACCGAACACCGGGGAGCTGTTTTTT	CASSVWREPNTGELFF
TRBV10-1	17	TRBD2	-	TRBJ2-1	TGCGCCAGCAGCCTTACAACTAGCGGGAGGGCGTGGGGTGAGCAGTTCTTC	CASSLTTSGRAWGEQFF
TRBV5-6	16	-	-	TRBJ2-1	TGTGCCAGCAGCTTGCTAGGCCAACGCTCCTACAATGAGCAGTTCTTC	CASSLLGQRSYNEQFF
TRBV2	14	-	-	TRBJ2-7	TGTGCCAGCAGTGGACAGCGGATAACATACGAGCAGTACTTC	CASSGQRITYEQYF
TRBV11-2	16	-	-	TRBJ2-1	TGTGCCAGCAGCTTCGTCCGGAGCTGGTCCTACAATGAGCAGTTCTTC	CASSFVRSWSYNEQFF
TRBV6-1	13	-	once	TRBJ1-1	TGTGCCAGCAGTGAATATCGGGGTACTGAAGCTTTCTTT	CASSEYRGTEAFF
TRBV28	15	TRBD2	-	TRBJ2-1	TGTGCCAGCAGTCCCCGCCTAGCGGTTGACAATGAGCAGTTCTTC	CASSPRLAVDNEQFF
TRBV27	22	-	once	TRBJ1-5	TGTGCCAGCAGTTACCATGATGGCAGTCAAGGTGGGGTCCGATATAGCAATCAGCCCCAGCATTTT	CASSYHDGSQGGVRYSNQPQHF
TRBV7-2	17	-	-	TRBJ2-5	TGTGCCAGCAGCTTATACTTGATTGGGACCGCCCAAGAGACCCAGTACTTC	CASSLYLIGTAQETQYF
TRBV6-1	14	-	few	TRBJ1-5	TGTGCCAGCAGTGATTTGGGGGTGGGTCAGCCCCAGCATTTT	CASSDLGVGQPQHF
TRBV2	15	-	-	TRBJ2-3	TGTGCCAGCAGTGAAAGGGAATTCCGCACAGATACGCAGTATTTT	CASSEREFRTDTQYF
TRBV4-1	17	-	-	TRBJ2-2	TGCGCCAGCAGCCAGTCCAGCAGGGGGGCATACACCGGGGAGCTGTTTTTT	CASSQSSRGAYTGELFF
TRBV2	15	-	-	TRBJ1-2	TGTGCCAGCAGTGAAGTCCCACAGGTTAACTATGGCTACACCTTC	CASSEVPQVNYGYTF
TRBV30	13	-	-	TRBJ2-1	TGTGCCTGGAGTGAAGGTCATGGTAATGAGCAGTTCTTC	CAWSEGHGNEQFF
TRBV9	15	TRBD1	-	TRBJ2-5	TGTGCCAGCAGCGTGGCCGGGACAGGCAAAGAGACCCAGTACTTC	CASSVAGTGKETQYF
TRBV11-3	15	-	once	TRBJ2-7	TGTGCCAGCTTAAGGAGGCCTCCGATGAGGTTTGAGCAGTACTTC	CASLRRPPMRFEQYF
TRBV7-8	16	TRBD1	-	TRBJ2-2	TGTGCCAGCAGCCCCTGGACAGGGGGGGCGGCCGGGGAGCTGTTTTTT	CASSPWTGGAAGELFF
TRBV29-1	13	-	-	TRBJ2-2	TGCAGCGTTCTCAGGGCTGACACCGGGGAGCTGTTTTTT	CSVLRADTGELFF
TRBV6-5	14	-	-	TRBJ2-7	TGTGCCAGCACCGTGGGGCGGACCGGCTCGGCGCAGTACTTC	CASTVGRTGSAQYF
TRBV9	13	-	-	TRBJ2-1	TGTGCCAGCAGCGTAGCGGGATCGTGGGAGCAGTTCTTC	CASSVAGSWEQFF
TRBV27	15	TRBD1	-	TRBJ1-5	TGTGCCAGCAGTTTAGTACAGGGGGCGAATCAGCCCCAGCATTTT	CASSLVQGANQPQHF
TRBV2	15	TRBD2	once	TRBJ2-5	TGTGCCAGCAGTGTAACCGGGACTAGTTCGGAGACCCAGTACTTC	CASSVTGTSSETQYF
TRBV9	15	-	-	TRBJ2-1	TGTGCCAGCAGCTCCCGGACAGACCTCTACAATGAGCAGTTCTTC	CASSSRTDLYNEQFF
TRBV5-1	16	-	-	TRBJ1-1	TGCGCCAGCAGCTTGGCCCTCGGAGGGGAGAACACTGAAGCTTTCTTT	CASSLALGGENTEAFF
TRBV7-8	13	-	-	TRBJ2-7	TGTGCCAGCAGCTCCGGGGCCTCCTACGAGCAGTACTTC	CASSSGASYEQYF
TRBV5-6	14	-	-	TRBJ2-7	TGTGCCAGCAGCTTGGAGGGGAGCTCCTACGAGCAGTACTTC	CASSLEGSSYEQYF
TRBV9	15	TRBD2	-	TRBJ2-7	TGTGCCAGCAGCGCCGGACTAGCGACCTCCTACGAGCAGTACTTC	CASSAGLATSYEQYF
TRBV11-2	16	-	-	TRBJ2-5	TGTGCCAGCAGCTTAAGTAGCTCGGTCGTCGAGGAGACCCAGTACTTC	CASSLSSSVVEETQYF
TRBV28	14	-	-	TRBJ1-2	TGTGCCAGCAGTCTGGGGGAACGCCTGTATGGCTACACCTTC	CASSLGERLYGYTF
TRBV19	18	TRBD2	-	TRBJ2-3	TGTGCCAGTAGTATAGTTGTCCCCCTGGAGCGGGAAACAGATACGCAGTATTTT	CASSIVVPLERETDTQYF
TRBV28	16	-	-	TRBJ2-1	TGTGCCAGCAGTTTCGTTAGCAGGGGTACATACAATGAGCAGTTCTTC	CASSFVSRGTYNEQFF
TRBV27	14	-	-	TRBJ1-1	TGTGCCAGCAGTTTAGGTTGGGGGATGCAAGAAGCTTTCTTT	CASSLGWGMQEAFF
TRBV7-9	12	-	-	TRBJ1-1	TGTGCCAGCAGCCCGGGCGTGACTGAAGCTTTCTTT	CASSPGVTEAFF
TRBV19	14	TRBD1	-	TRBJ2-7	TGTGCCAGTAGTGCTGGGACAGCCTCCTACGAGCAGTACTTC	CASSAGTASYEQYF
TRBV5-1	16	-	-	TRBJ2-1	TGCGCCAGCAGCTTGGGACCCCCGAGTGGATACAATGAGCAGTTCTTC	CASSLGPPSGYNEQFF
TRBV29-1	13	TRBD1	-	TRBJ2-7	TGCAGCGTCACCGGGACAGAGGCCCGCGAGCAGTACTTC	CSVTGTEAREQYF
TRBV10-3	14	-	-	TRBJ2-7	TGTGCCATCAGTGAGGACGGGGGCTCCTACGAGCAGTACTTC	CAISEDGGSYEQYF
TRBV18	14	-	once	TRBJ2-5	TGTGCCAGCTCACCGACAGGTCCACCGGAGACCCAGTACTTC	CASSPTGPPETQYF
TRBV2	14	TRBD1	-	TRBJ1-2	TGTGCCAGCAGTGATGAGGGGGCCCGATATGGCTACACCTTC	CASSDEGARYGYTF
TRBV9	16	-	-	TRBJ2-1	TGTGCCAGCAGCGTCAGTTTAGGGAAGCAGTACAATGAGCAGTTCTTC	CASSVSLGKQYNEQFF
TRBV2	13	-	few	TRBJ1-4	TGTGCCAGCATGGCGGGACCTAATGAAAAACTGTTTTTT	CASMAGPNEKLFF
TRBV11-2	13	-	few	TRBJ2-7	TGTGCCAGCAGCTTCGGGCAGCGCCTAGAGCAGTACTTC	CASSFGQRLEQYF